This TCR beta chain was identified during a study of blood T cell repertoires in COVID-19. As for the study in general: Both acute and convalescent COVID-19 samples were obtained from the United States, Italy and Spain. T cells, B-cell-depleted T cells, or PBMCs supplied cDNA or gDNA.

In the study's own analysis: Estimates of nucleated cell counts were drawn from the amplification of reference gene primers. The assay was immunoSEQ multiplex PCR, and TCRdb's table has in-frame clones only and misses some. V, J and clone size reflect that table, while D and trimming were determined from the DNA. This table has about 15,000 clones, around 90% appearing once. One Seattle source followed patients from active infection through their disease course. There are a few counts of this clone. The sample taken for sequencing was peripheral blood. The TCR originated in a woman over 75 with COVID-19, enrolled during active disease.

The CDR3 nucleotides are TGTGCCAGCAGCTTAGCGGGCAGGGGGTATGCCGAGCAGTACTTC. Its translation: CASSLAGRGYAEQYF. The chain joins TRBV7-9 to TRBJ2-7; 7 nucleotides match TRBD1. The CDR3 consists of 15 residues. V trimming: 0 bases; J trimming: 6 bases; junction bases outside the gene matches: 8. Germline V gene data show CDR1 as SEHNR and CDR2 as FQNEAQ (reference sequence).